These T cell receptor beta chains were read from a single sample in a study of shared clonotypes between healthy human individuals. The assay was immunoSEQ multiplex PCR, and TCRdb's table has in-frame clones only and misses some. This sample has roughly 2 million clones, with 90% to 97% found just once. The sequenced sample was naive CD4+ T cells sorted from blood. The receptors were sampled from a man between 18 and 29 years old in good health. Each CDR3 is given with its conserved first and last residue. The D gene is left open where the match is weak. Clone size is shown for a subset of rows, as once, few, many or a class of expanded clone.

17	TRBD1	TRBV5-1	TRBJ1-3	-	TGCGCCAGCAGCTCCCTCGGACAGGGGCGAACTGGAAACACCATATATTTT	CASSSLGQGRTGNTIYF
14	-	TRBV10-2	TRBJ2-3	-	TGCGCCAGCAGTGAGGGGGGTTACAGTGATACGCAGTATTTT	CASSEGGYSDTQYF
13	-	TRBV6-5	TRBJ1-1	-	TGTGCCAGCAGGCCGTCGGGGAACACTGAAGCTTTCTTT	CASRPSGNTEAFF
13	TRBD1	TRBV14	TRBJ1-2	-	TGTGCCAGCAGCCAGGGGACAGGGGGTGGCTACACCTTC	CASSQGTGGGYTF
14	-	TRBV2	TRBJ1-6	once	TGTGCCAGCGGCCAGGACAAGATTAATTCACCCCTCCACTTT	CASGQDKINSPLHF
14	-	TRBV2	TRBJ2-3	-	TGTGCCAGCACCCAAGGAGGCAGCCCTTTGACGCAGTATTTT	CASTQGGSPLTQYF
14	-	TRBV5-4	TRBJ1-2	once	TGTGCCAGCAGCCTGCAGGACTCGAGGTATGGCTACACCTTC	CASSLQDSRYGYTF
12	-	TRBV2	TRBJ1-2	-	TGTGCCAGCAGTGAAGACACCCTCGGCTACACCTTC	CASSEDTLGYTF
13	-	TRBV2	TRBJ1-1	-	TGTGCCAGCAGTGAAGGGGAGGGCACTGAAGCTTTCTTT	CASSEGEGTEAFF
14	-	TRBV7-3	TRBJ1-6	few	TGTGCCAGCAGCATTGGCGTAGATAATTCACCCCTCCACTTT	CASSIGVDNSPLHF
15	TRBD1	TRBV2	TRBJ1-2	-	TGTGCCAGCAGTGCCTCCGGGACAGGCAACTATGGCTACACCTTC	CASSASGTGNYGYTF
15	-	TRBV13	TRBJ1-2	-	TGTGCCAGCAGCAACCCCTATACAGGGCGGCAAGGCTACACCTTC	CASSNPYTGRQGYTF
13	-	TRBV7-2	TRBJ2-7	-	TGTGCCAGCAGCTTACCCAGTTCCTACGAGCAGTACTTC	CASSLPSSYEQYF
13	-	TRBV18	TRBJ2-2	-	TGTGCCAGCTCACCAGGAGGATCCGGGGAGCTGTTTTTT	CASSPGGSGELFF
14	-	TRBV29-1	TRBJ1-4	-	TGCAGCGCCGGGACCGCCCCAGGCAATGAAAAACTGTTTTTT	CSAGTAPGNEKLFF
14	-	TRBV4-3	TRBJ1-1	-	TGCGCCAGCAGCCAAGACCCGGGGAACACTGAAGCTTTCTTT	CASSQDPGNTEAFF
15	TRBD1	TRBV11-2	TRBJ2-4	-	TGTGCCAGCAGCCAAATCGACAGGGATTTAGACATTCAGTACTTC	CASSQIDRDLDIQYF
10	-	TRBV7-9	TRBJ1-2	-	TGTGCCAGCAGCCATCGGCCCGGACTATTC	CASSHRPGLF
15	-	TRBV4-3	TRBJ2-1	-	TGCGCCAGCAGCCCTCATGGTGGAATAGAAGGTGAGCAGTTCTTC	CASSPHGGIEGEQFF
16	-	TRBV27	TRBJ2-4	-	TGTGCCAGCAGCCCACGGGTAGATCGAGCCAAAAACATTCAGTACTTC	CASSPRVDRAKNIQYF
15	TRBD1	TRBV10-2	TRBJ1-2	once	TGCGCCAGCAGTGGGGGGGCGGGACAGAACTATGGCTACACCTTC	CASSGGAGQNYGYTF
17	TRBD2	TRBV5-1	TRBJ2-3	once	TGCGCCAGCAGCTTGGGACTAGCGGGAGAAAATACAGATACGCAGTATTTT	CASSLGLAGENTDTQYF
17	-	TRBV7-2	TRBJ2-3	-	TGTGCCAGCAGCTTAGTCCCCCCACGGCAGGGCACAGATACGCAGTATTTT	CASSLVPPRQGTDTQYF
12	-	TRBV5-4	TRBJ2-7	once	TGTGCCAGCAGCTTGGCCGGCTTCGAGCAGTACTTC	CASSLAGFEQYF
14	-	TRBV6-1	TRBJ2-5	-	TGTGCCAGCAGTGTAAGCCCCAGGAAAGAGACCCAGTACTTC	CASSVSPRKETQYF
15	TRBD1	TRBV5-1	TRBJ2-7	once	TGCGCCAGCAGCACGGACAGGAGCGCCACACACGAGCAGTACTTC	CASSTDRSATHEQYF
15	TRBD2	TRBV6-5	TRBJ2-1	once	TGTGCCAGCAGTCCGACTAGCGGGCCCTACAATGAGCAGTTCTTC	CASSPTSGPYNEQFF
11	TRBD1	TRBV10-1	TRBJ2-1	-	TGCGCCAGGGGACAGGGGCATGAGCAGTTCTTC	CARGQGHEQFF
15	TRBD1	TRBV2	TRBJ1-6	few	TGTGCCAGCAGTGAACAGGGACAGCATAATTCACCCCTCCACTTT	CASSEQGQHNSPLHF
17	-	TRBV4-1	TRBJ1-3	once	TGCGCCAGCAGCCAAGACGATACAGGGAACTCTGGAAACACCATATATTTT	CASSQDDTGNSGNTIYF
13	-	TRBV5-1	TRBJ1-1	-	TGCGCCAGCAGCTTTGGTATACAGGTTGAAGCTTTCTTT	CASSFGIQVEAFF
15	-	TRBV21-1	TRBJ2-7	-	TGTGCCAGCAGCAATCGGGACAGGGGGGCCTACGAGCAGTACTTC	CASSNRDRGAYEQYF
16	-	TRBV19	TRBJ1-5	-	TGTGCCAGTAGTATAGTGTCCGGGTCTGGCAATCAGCCCCAGCATTTT	CASSIVSGSGNQPQHF
12	-	TRBV10-1	TRBJ2-3	-	TGCGCCAGCAGTGATCGTCTTGATACGCAGTATTTT	CASSDRLDTQYF
15	-	TRBV30	TRBJ1-6	-	TGTGCCTGGAGTGTAACGGGGCGGACGAATTCACCCCTCCACTTT	CAWSVTGRTNSPLHF
12	-	TRBV11-3	TRBJ2-1	-	TGTGCCAGCAGCGGGGCGTACAATGAGCAGTTCTTC	CASSGAYNEQFF
13	-	TRBV21-1	TRBJ1-2	-	TGTGCCAGCAGCACGAAAGGGGGAACTGGCTACACCTTC	CASSTKGGTGYTF
17	-	TRBV4-1	TRBJ2-2	-	TGCGCCAGCAGCCAAGATGCGGGGACAGAAAAAACCGGGGAGCTGTTTTTT	CASSQDAGTEKTGELFF
13	-	TRBV5-1	TRBJ2-5	-	TGCGCCAGCCGTAACAGGGTCGAAGAGACCCAGTACTTC	CASRNRVEETQYF